Below, one T cell receptor beta chain is given with its context. Its target antigen remains unknown. There are no base qualities to consult, and no much larger clone falls within one base. This sample is part of a study of blood T cell repertoires in COVID-19 (dated by TCRdb to 2020 to 2022). For the wider study: Samples covering the acute and convalescent phases of COVID-19 were provided by collaborators in the United States, Italy and Spain. The prospective study material was composed of cDNA or gDNA derived from T cells, B-cell-depleted T cells, or PBMCs. Subjects who had been exposed to COVID-19, were actively infected with it, or had recovered from it provided the deeply sampled blood TCRbeta repertoires that made up the dataset. A freely available public database, intended as a resource for researchers studying the immune response to SARS-CoV-2, is where the repertoires were released. The samples were drawn from the first 160 participants of the ongoing ImmuneRACE study and from 1,200 or so subjects provided by 6 global collaborators. A de-identified subject ID, COVID-19 status, age in years and sex were almost always included in the sample metadata. Where HLA class I and class II types were available, the types were taken from metadata supplied by the sample provider, not from assay-based typing. What the research found in general, with its limitations: Clinical and demographic metadata were provided uncurated, with the amount varying by source and participant.

Whole blood was collected in K2EDTA tubes by collaborating institutions according to the institutions' own protocols. For TCRbeta analysis, collaborators shipped samples in one of three forms: frozen whole blood, isolated PBMCs, or DNA extracted from either of those sample types. CDR1 MNHEY and CDR2 SMNVEV were looked up in the germline V gene (reference sequence). From the cysteine up to the phenylalanine, the CDR3 has a length of 17 residues. CDR3 DNA is the only sequence kept; it has 51 bases, read in frame from the first base. Germline trimming: 6 bases from V, 6 bases from J; junction bases outside gene matches: 19. The immunoSEQ Assay, a bias-controlled multiplex PCR, was used to amplify TCRbeta CDR3 regions from genomic DNA. Regarding the original processing steps: The number of nucleated cells in each sample was estimated by amplification of reference gene primers within the assay. To quantify the absolute abundance of each unique TCRbeta CDR3 rearrangement, sequence reads were collapsed and filtered. For each sample, productive Simpson clonality was calculated as the square root of Simpson's diversity index over productive rearrangements. In its TCRdb copy, this immuneACCESS table keeps in-frame sequences only and misses some clones. Where compared with another copy, unresolved V genes explain less than half of these, and the others have no known cause. That table supplies the V and J calls and clone size; D and trimming were determined from the DNA. This sample is represented by about 170,000 clones; about nine tenths of them were singletons. The ten most abundant clones make up 25% to 30% of the sample.

The receptor chain draws on TRBV27 and TRBJ2-7; TRBD2 aligns with 8 central bases. The sample was peripheral blood. The TCR sequence derives from a man aged 55 to 69 with acute or convalescent COVID-19. The CDR3 sequence is CASSGGRGALPRGEQYF. The base sequence is TGTGCCAGCAGCGGGGGGCGGGGGGCCCTCCCTCGGGGCGAGCAGTACTTC.